This T cell receptor (beta chain) stems from a study of neoadjuvant anti-PD-1 for oral cavity cancer. For the study at large: Around day 43, patients without progression received a fourth nivolumab dose before surgery.

This clone came up a few times. The time point is: after neoadjuvant nivolumab, at surgical resection. Cohort: HPV-negative, locally advanced oral cavity squamous cell carcinoma patients. Blood libraries mostly used around 510 ng genomic DNA, six replicates each. Sequencing was performed with immunoSEQ multiplex PCR; in TCRdb, only in-frame clones are kept and a portion is missing. The data contain 7,500 to 8,000 clones, approximately 70% of them singletons. This sequence originates from a person aged 35-79 years with oral cavity squamous cell carcinoma. The material sequenced was PBMCs, taken after nivolumab (anti-PD-1) treatment.

The CDR3 loop is CAWRMPGASNTEAFF. The CDR3 DNA reads as TGTGCCTGGAGGATGCCCGGGGCATCGAACACTGAAGCTTTCTTT. The chain is built from TRBV30 and TRBJ1-1, with D possibly TRBD1 on 5 matching bases. Per germline, CDR1 GTSNPN and CDR2 SVGIG (reference sequence). Deletions cut 3 bases from V and 1 base from J, with 15 bases between. This CDR3 comprises 15 residues.